A selection of T cell receptor beta chains follows, all from one sample in a study of OX40 agonist ivuxolimab in advanced cancers. The assay was immunoSEQ multiplex PCR, and TCRdb's table has in-frame clones only and misses some. The table lists 95,000 to 150,000 clones, roughly 95% of them singletons. The material was CD4+ or CD8+ T cells sorted from blood, obtained in a trial of the OX40 agonist ivuxolimab. These receptors were taken from an adult with an advanced solid tumor such as melanoma, head and neck, liver or kidney cancer. Each CDR3 is given with its conserved first and last residue. The order of the fields is clone size, J gene, D gene, CDR3 length, V gene, CDR3 protein, CDR3 DNA. The D gene is left open where the match is weak. Only part of the rows carry a size: once, few, many, or a class if the clone is expanded.

. TRBJ2-5 TRBD1 14 TRBV2 CASSEAGTGGPQYF TGTGCCAGCAGTGAAGCCGGGACAGGGGGCCCCCAGTACTTC
. TRBJ1-1 TRBD1 18 TRBV5-1 CASSLVKGGGNMNTEAFF TGCGCCAGCAGCTTGGTTAAAGGGGGCGGCAACATGAACACTGAAGCTTTCTTT
. TRBJ1-2 . 14 TRBV5-1 CASSSGTEPYGYTF TGCGCCAGCAGCTCAGGGACGGAGCCTTATGGCTACACCTTC
. TRBJ1-5 TRBD1 14 TRBV28 CASSKGTVNQPQHF TGTGCCAGCAGTAAAGGGACAGTGAATCAGCCCCAGCATTTT
. TRBJ1-2 . 17 TRBV6-4 CASSPSYWGHSNYGYTF TGTGCCAGCAGCCCCTCTTACTGGGGCCACTCTAACTATGGCTACACCTTC
. TRBJ2-7 TRBD1 14 TRBV9 CASSVAGQGYEQYF TGTGCCAGCAGCGTAGCGGGACAGGGTTACGAGCAGTACTTC
. TRBJ1-1 . 13 TRBV30 CAWSDPPVALAFF TGTGCCTGGAGCGATCCCCCAGTAGCGTTAGCTTTCTTT
few TRBJ1-5 TRBD1 12 TRBV28 CASGTGNQPQHF TGTGCCAGTGGGACAGGTAATCAGCCCCAGCATTTT
. TRBJ2-5 . 15 TRBV7-7 CASSLVGVPQETQYF TGTGCCAGCAGCTTAGTGGGCGTACCACAAGAGACCCAGTACTTC
once TRBJ2-1 . 15 TRBV7-3 CASSLTSGAHNEQFF TGTGCCAGCAGCTTAACCTCGGGGGCCCACAATGAGCAGTTCTTC
. TRBJ1-2 . 14 TRBV30 CAWNRLAVTDGYTF TGTGCCTGGAACCGGTTGGCGGTGACTGATGGCTACACCTTC
. TRBJ1-5 TRBD1 15 TRBV19 CASRAGQGSNQPQHF TGTGCCAGTAGGGCGGGACAGGGAAGCAATCAGCCCCAGCATTTT